This T cell receptor (beta chain) was recorded in a study of somatic mutations in cytotoxic T cells in rheumatoid arthritis. Study context: Patients gave 30 ml EDTA peripheral blood immediately after diagnosis, prior to starting treatment.

Assay used: immunoSEQ multiplex PCR; TCRdb lists only in-frame clones, some missing. Of 15,000 or so clones listed, roughly 82% were seen once; the top ten hold about 29%. The V end was cut by 9 bases, the J end by 5 bases, with 17 bases between. The CDR3 totals 14 residues. CDR1 and CDR2 from the germline V gene are LNHDA and SQIVND (reference sequence). The chain has TRBV19 and TRBJ1-5; D is unclear. The specimen was CD8+ T cells sorted from blood. The TCR was taken from an adult with rheumatoid arthritis. The CDR3 reads CASRPVDGYQPQHF. The CDR3 nucleotides are TGTGCCAGCCGGCCGGTGGACGGGTATCAGCCCCAGCATTTT.